A single T cell receptor beta chain is shown here with its context. The CDR3 runs to 12 residues. Trimming pared 10 bases from V and 7 bases from J, leaving 14 bases between. Germline V lookup: CDR1 MGHDK, CDR2 SYGVNS. This sample is drawn from a study of shared T cell receptors in the human thymus. The repertoire was sequenced with immunoSEQ multiplex PCR; TCRdb's copy has only in-frame clones and lacks some. The data show hundreds of thousands of clones, with around 78% seen just once and about 0.013% held by the top ten. The same data also contributed to another study, on human thymus T cells. As that report states: Resections were taken during corrective heart surgery, and the thymus tissue came from these.

The TCR was taken from a boy in the first two years of life with a congenital heart defect. The sequenced material came from thymocytes. This chain links TRBV25-1 with TRBJ2-1, with D perhaps TRBD2 (6 bases). The CDR3 nucleotides are TGTGCCACCCAGTGGAGGGGAAATGAGCAGTTCTTC. Its protein product is CATQWRGNEQFF.